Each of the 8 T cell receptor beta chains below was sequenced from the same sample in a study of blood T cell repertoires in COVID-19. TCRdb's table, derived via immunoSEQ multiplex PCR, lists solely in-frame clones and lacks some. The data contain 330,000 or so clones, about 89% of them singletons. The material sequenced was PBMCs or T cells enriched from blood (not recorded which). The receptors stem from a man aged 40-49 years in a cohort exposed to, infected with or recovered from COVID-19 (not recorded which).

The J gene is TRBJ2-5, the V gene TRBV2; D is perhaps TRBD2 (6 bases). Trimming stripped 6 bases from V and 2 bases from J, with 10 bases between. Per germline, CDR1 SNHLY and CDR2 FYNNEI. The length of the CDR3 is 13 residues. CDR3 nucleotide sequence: TGTGCCAGCAGCCCGGACTATCAAGAGACCCAGTACTTC. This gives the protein CASSPDYQETQYF. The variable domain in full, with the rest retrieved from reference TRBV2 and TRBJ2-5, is EPEVTQTPSHQVTQMGQEVILRCVPISNHLYFYWYRQILGQKVEFLVSFYNNEISEKSEIFDDQFSVERPDGSNFTLKIRSTKLEDSAMYFCASSPDYQETQYFGPGTRLLVL.

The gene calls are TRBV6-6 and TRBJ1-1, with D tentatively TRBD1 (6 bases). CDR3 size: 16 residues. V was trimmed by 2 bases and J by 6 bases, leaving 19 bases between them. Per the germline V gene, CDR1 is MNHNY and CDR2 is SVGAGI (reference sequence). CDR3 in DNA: TGTGCCAGCAGTTACCCAGAGGTCCCGGGACAACCTGAAGCTTTCTTT. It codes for CASSYPEVPGQPEAFF.

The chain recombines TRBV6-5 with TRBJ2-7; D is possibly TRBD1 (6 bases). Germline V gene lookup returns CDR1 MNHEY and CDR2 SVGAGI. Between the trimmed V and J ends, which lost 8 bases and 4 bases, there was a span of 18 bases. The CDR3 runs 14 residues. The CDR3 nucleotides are TGTGCCAGCCCCCGGGACACGGATTTTTACGAGCAGTACTTC. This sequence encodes CASPRDTDFYEQYF.

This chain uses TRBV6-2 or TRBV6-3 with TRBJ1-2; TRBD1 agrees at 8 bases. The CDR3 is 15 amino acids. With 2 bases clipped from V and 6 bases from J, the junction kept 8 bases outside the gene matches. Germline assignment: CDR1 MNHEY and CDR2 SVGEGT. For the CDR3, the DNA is TGTGCCAGCAGTTACCAGGGGGCGCTGGGTCATGGCTACACCTTC. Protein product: CASSYQGALGHGYTF.

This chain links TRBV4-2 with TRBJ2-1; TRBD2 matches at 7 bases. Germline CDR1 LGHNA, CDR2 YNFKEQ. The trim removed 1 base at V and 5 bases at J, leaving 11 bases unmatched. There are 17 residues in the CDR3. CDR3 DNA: TGTGCCAGCAGCCAAGTTTATCTAGCGGAGACCAACAATGAGCAGTTCTTC. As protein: CASSQVYLAETNNEQFF.

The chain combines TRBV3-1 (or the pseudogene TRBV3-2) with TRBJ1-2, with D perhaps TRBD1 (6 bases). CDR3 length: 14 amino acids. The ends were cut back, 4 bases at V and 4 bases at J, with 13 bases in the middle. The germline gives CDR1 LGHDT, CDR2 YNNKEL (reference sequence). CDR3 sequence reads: CASSRGGGLYGYTF. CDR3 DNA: TGTGCCAGCAGCCGCGGCGGGGGCCTCTATGGCTACACCTTC.

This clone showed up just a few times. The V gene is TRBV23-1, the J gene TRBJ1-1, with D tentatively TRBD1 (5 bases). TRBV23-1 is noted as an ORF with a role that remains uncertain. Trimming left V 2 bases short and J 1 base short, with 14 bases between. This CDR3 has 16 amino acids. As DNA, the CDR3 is TGCGCCAGCAGTCAAATTCCAGGGCAGGAGAACACTGAAGCTTTCTTT. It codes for CASSQIPGQENTEAFF.

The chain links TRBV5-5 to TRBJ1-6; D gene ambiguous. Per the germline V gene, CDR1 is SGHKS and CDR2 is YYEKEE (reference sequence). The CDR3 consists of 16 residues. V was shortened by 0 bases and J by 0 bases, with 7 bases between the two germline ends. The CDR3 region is CASSLAVSSYNSPLHF. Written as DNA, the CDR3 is TGTGCCAGCAGCTTGGCCGTGAGCTCCTATAATTCACCCCTCCACTTT.